This T cell receptor beta chain is from a study of control samples from healthy donors and cancer patients. TCRdb's copy holds only in-frame clones and misses some; the assay was immunoSEQ multiplex PCR. The sample lists some 99,000 clones; approximately 90% were seen once. Trimming removed 1 base at V and 0 bases at J, with 12 bases between. Looked up from germline, CDR1 is MNHEY and CDR2 is SVGAGI. This CDR3 has 16 residues. This sequence joins TRBV6-5 and TRBJ1-1; D might be TRBD1 (5 bases). Sequencing used blood. The source of this sequence is a woman in her forties or fifties in good health. Written as DNA, the CDR3 is TGTGCCAGCAGTTACTGGGCAGGGAACCTGAACACTGAAGCTTTCTTT. Translation gives CASSYWAGNLNTEAFF.